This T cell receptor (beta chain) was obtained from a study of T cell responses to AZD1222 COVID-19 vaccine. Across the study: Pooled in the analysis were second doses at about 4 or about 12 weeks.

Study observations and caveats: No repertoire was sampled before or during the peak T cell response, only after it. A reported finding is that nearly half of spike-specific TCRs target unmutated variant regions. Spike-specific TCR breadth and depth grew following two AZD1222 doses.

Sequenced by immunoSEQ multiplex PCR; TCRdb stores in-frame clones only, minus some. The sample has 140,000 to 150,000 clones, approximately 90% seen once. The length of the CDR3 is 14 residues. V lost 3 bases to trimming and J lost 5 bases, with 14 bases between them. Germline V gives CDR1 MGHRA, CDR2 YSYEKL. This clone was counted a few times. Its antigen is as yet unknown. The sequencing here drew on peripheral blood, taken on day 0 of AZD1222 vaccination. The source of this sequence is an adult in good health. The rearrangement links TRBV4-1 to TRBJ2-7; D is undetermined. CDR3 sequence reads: CASSHLDQDDEQYF. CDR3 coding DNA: TGCGCCAGCAGCCACTTAGACCAGGACGACGAGCAGTACTTC.